Listed here is a single TCR beta chain. This clone was found a few times. It lacks a known antigen. No base quality values were provided; no much bigger clone lies one nucleotide off. These data come from a study of T cell responses to AZD1222 COVID-19 vaccine (dated by TCRdb to the early 2020s). With respect to the entire study: AZD1222 recipients given second doses at about 4 weeks or at about 12 weeks were pooled, since spike-specific TCR depth and breadth were not found to differ between the two schedules. A total of 233 trial participants underwent TCR sequencing, of whom under 220 had received two doses of AZD1222 and around 25 had received two doses of the MenACWY control vaccine. Trial participants were enrolled into age subgroups of 18-55, 56-69 and 70-plus years, which contained about 150, 27 and 61 TCR-sequenced participants, respectively.

What the authors observed across the whole study: Because no samples from the day 14 peak response were available, repertoires could be characterized only after the peak T cell response. CD4 TCRs associated with the vaccine covered the entire spike protein, and the dominant responses were in regions 160-218 and 743-854. Conclusions about previously exposed vaccinees are limited, since just a handful of AZD1222 recipients were seropositive for SARS-CoV-2 at baseline. In the small 56-69-year group, the increase in depth fell short of significance, most likely because of low power. Epitopes outside the regions mutated in the B.1.351 and B.1.1.7 variants were reportedly recognized by nearly half of the unique spike-specific TCRs. After two AZD1222 doses, spike-specific TCR breadth and depth were significantly higher than at day 0 and than in MenACWY recipients. Participants were mostly white British and included more females than males, and it was suggested by the authors that clonal diversity may have been underestimated.

The CDR3 regions of human TCRbeta chains were analyzed by immunosequencing. In the original analysis: TCRs in the repertoires were matched against a reference library of SARS-CoV-2-specific TCRs that had been generated with the MIRA antigen-specificity platform. Breadth was defined as the fraction of unique TCRs that were SARS-CoV-2-associated, and depth was defined as the fraction of total T cells that were SARS-CoV-2-associated. Using the MIRA data, each spike-specific TCR was mapped to the spike region that the TCR reacts to and placed in a CD4 or CD8 class. Log10-transformed breadth and depth values were compared by one-way ANOVA with Sidak's multiple comparisons tests. TCRdb mirrors the immuneACCESS table, restricted to in-frame sequences. Some clones are absent from its copies; in checked studies, under half trace to an unresolved V gene, and the reason for the others is unknown. V, J and clone size are taken as reported in that table, and D and trimming were inferred from the DNA itself. Recorded for this sample are around 170,000 clones; approximately 91% of them occurred a single time. Of the sample, nearly 1% falls within the top ten clones.

The CDR3 measures 16 amino acids from cysteine to phenylalanine. The CDR3 DNA has 48 bases and is translated from base 1. For CDR1 and CDR2, the germline V gene (reference sequence) lists SGHNT and YYREEE. V is cut back by 3 bases and J by 6 bases, with 12 bases in the junction unmatched. The time point label corresponds to: baseline before first vaccination. Vaccinee samples came from UK trials COV001 and COV002, including a single-blind randomized controlled phase 2/3 trial of AZD1222 (ChAdOx1 nCoV-19) in healthy adults. For TCRbeta chain sequencing, PBMC samples were collected from trial participants at day 0 and at day 28 after the second dose.

This TCR was recovered from an adult in good health. This sample comprised peripheral blood, obtained on day 0 of AZD1222 vaccination. The V gene is TRBV5-4 and the J gene is TRBJ2-7; 10 bases in the junction line up with TRBD2. In nucleotide form, the sequence is TGTGCCAGCAGCTCCCGATCTAGCGGGAGCTCCAGCGAGCAGTACTTC. It is translated as CASSSRSSGSSSEQYF.